Listed below are T cell receptor beta chains from one sample, sequenced in a study of molecular identifiers for immune sequencing clone quantification. TCRdb redid the calling of the PCR reads with MiXCR, one entry per CDR3 protein. The sample consists of approximately 97,000 distinct CDR3 sequences, approximately 24% of them appearing once. Specimen: naive CD8+ T cells from blood, with Jurkat cell RNA spiked in. The receptors originated from a human donor in good health. Some libraries in this study had Jurkat cell RNA spiked in. Both conserved end residues are part of each CDR3. A D gene is named only where the DNA matches it firmly. Some rows have no size entry. The others give once, few or many, or a class for an expanded clone.

TGCGCCAGCAGCCCCCGGGGGACTAGCGGGTCACAAGAGACCCAGTACTTC	CASSPRGTSGSQETQYF	TRBJ2-5	TRBD2	TRBV5-1	many
TGTGCCAGCAGTTGGGGGGGCACCGGGGAGCTGTTTTTT	CASSWGGTGELFF	TRBJ2-2	TRBD2	TRBV6-2/TRBV6-3	-
TGTGCCAGCAGTTACGACAGGGGTAGCAATCAGCCCCAGCATTTT	CASSYDRGSNQPQHF	TRBJ1-5	TRBD1	TRBV6-2/TRBV6-3	many
TGTGCCAGCAGTTTACAGCCGAACACTGAAGCTTTCTTT	CASSLQPNTEAFF	TRBJ1-1	-	TRBV27	many
TGTGCCAGCAACCCCCGGCCCACAGATACGCAGTATTTT	CASNPRPTDTQYF	TRBJ2-3	-	TRBV28	many
TGCGCCAGCAGCCAAGATGACGGGGCCAACAATGAGCAGTTCTTC	CASSQDDGANNEQFF	TRBJ2-1	-	TRBV4-1	many
TGTGCCAGCAGTCCAAGCTACTCCTACAATGAGCAGTTCTTC	CASSPSYSYNEQFF	TRBJ2-1	-	TRBV7-3	few
TGTGCCAGCAGCATAGAAATCTCTGGGGCCAACGTCCTGACTTTC	CASSIEISGANVLTF	TRBJ2-6	-	TRBV5-6	many
TGTGCCAGCAGCCAGTTCGGGACGCCCGAGCAGTACTTC	CASSQFGTPEQYF	TRBJ2-7	-	TRBV14	many
TGTGCCAGCAGCTCCGACAGGGGCTTCTATGGCTACACCTTC	CASSSDRGFYGYTF	TRBJ1-2	TRBD1	TRBV7-3	few
TGTGCCAGCAGTAGTAGCGGGGAGCTGTTTTTT	CASSSSGELFF	TRBJ2-2	-	TRBV28	-
TGTGCCAGCAGCCCGGGTTGGAGCACAGATACGCAGTATTTT	CASSPGWSTDTQYF	TRBJ2-3	-	TRBV12-3/TRBV12-4	-
TGTGCCAGCAACGGACAGCTTAGCAATGAGCAGTTCTTC	CASNGQLSNEQFF	TRBJ2-1	-	TRBV2	many
TGTGCCAGCAGCTTAGTCATTCGGGACCTCTCAGAGACCCAGTACTTC	CASSLVIRDLSETQYF	TRBJ2-5	-	TRBV7-6	many
TGCGCCAGCAGCGGTAAACTCATAGGGACTAGCGGGTCTGAGCAGTTCTTC	CASSGKLIGTSGSEQFF	TRBJ2-1	TRBD2	TRBV4-1	few
TGTGCCAGCAGCGTGGGGACTAGCCAAAAATACTTC	CASSVGTSQKYF	TRBJ2-7	TRBD2	TRBV5-4	many
TGTGCCAGCAGCCAACGGCCTAGCGGACCCTCCGATACGCAGTATTTT	CASSQRPSGPSDTQYF	TRBJ2-3	TRBD2	TRBV4-2	-
TGTGCCAGCAGTCACTATCTAGCACCCCTCTACAATGAGCAGTTCTTC	CASSHYLAPLYNEQFF	TRBJ2-1	-	TRBV7-9	-
TGTGCCAGCAGTTGGGGACTAGCGGGGGGTGAGCGGTTCTTC	CASSWGLAGGERFF	TRBJ2-1	TRBD2	TRBV27	-
TGTGCCAGCAGTCTAGGGCCACCCTACGAGCAGTACTTC	CASSLGPPYEQYF	TRBJ2-7	-	TRBV6-2/TRBV6-3	many
TGCGCCAGCAGCCGGGAGGGGGGTAGCAATCAGCCCCAGCATTTT	CASSREGGSNQPQHF	TRBJ1-5	-	TRBV4-1	many
TGCAGTGCTAGAGATCAATTCGGACGGGCAGATACGCAGTATTTT	CSARDQFGRADTQYF	TRBJ2-3	-	TRBV20-1	many
TGTGCCAGCAGCTTCGTGGGTTCTGGCGAAGCTTTCTTT	CASSFVGSGEAFF	TRBJ1-1	-	TRBV5-6	-
TGTGCCCGCACTGCCCCGATGAACACTGAAGCTTTCTTT	CARTAPMNTEAFF	TRBJ1-1	-	TRBV12-3/TRBV12-4	-
TGTGCCAGCAGCCACCGAAACCAGCCCCAGCATTTT	CASSHRNQPQHF	TRBJ1-5	-	TRBV13	many
TGTGCCAGCAGAAGGACAGGGGCCCCAAATACCTACGAGCAGTACTTC	CASRRTGAPNTYEQYF	TRBJ2-7	TRBD1	TRBV2	-
TGTGCCAGCAGCTCCCACTACCGACCCTTTATCCCCGACTCCTACGAGCAGCACTTC	CASSSHYRPFIPDSYEQHF	TRBJ2-7	-	TRBV11-2	-
TGTGCCAGCAGTTACAATACTGGCGGGAGCTACGAGCAGTACTTC	CASSYNTGGSYEQYF	TRBJ2-7	TRBD2	TRBV6-5	many
TGTGCCAGTAGTCTGGACAGGGCCTTCTCCAACACCGGGGAGCTGTTTTTT	CASSLDRAFSNTGELFF	TRBJ2-2	TRBD1	TRBV19	-
TGCAGCGTCTCAGACAGTTCCCAATACAATGAGCAGTTCTTC	CSVSDSSQYNEQFF	TRBJ2-1	-	TRBV29-1	-
TGTGCCAGCAGTTCCATGGGCAATCAGCCCCAGCATTTT	CASSSMGNQPQHF	TRBJ1-5	-	TRBV6-2/TRBV6-3	many
TGTGCCAGCAGCTCAACAGGGTATCCGACAGATACGCAGTATTTT	CASSSTGYPTDTQYF	TRBJ2-3	-	TRBV7-2	many
TGCGCCAGCAACCCCGGGACAGGGGCGTCAGACGAGCAGTACTTC	CASNPGTGASDEQYF	TRBJ2-7	TRBD1	TRBV5-1	many
TGTGCCTGGAGCCGGACAGGTGAAACCTACGAGCAGTACTTC	CAWSRTGETYEQYF	TRBJ2-7	TRBD1	TRBV30	-
TGTGCCAGCGGCACTAGCGGGATATTAGAGACCCAGTACTTC	CASGTSGILETQYF	TRBJ2-5	TRBD2	TRBV12-3/TRBV12-4	many
TGTGCCAGCAGTCCCTCCGGGAGCTACAATGAGCAGTTCTTC	CASSPSGSYNEQFF	TRBJ2-1	-	TRBV6-5	many
TGTGCCTGGAGTTGGGGCCCTCTCACAGATACGCAGTATTTT	CAWSWGPLTDTQYF	TRBJ2-3	-	TRBV30	many